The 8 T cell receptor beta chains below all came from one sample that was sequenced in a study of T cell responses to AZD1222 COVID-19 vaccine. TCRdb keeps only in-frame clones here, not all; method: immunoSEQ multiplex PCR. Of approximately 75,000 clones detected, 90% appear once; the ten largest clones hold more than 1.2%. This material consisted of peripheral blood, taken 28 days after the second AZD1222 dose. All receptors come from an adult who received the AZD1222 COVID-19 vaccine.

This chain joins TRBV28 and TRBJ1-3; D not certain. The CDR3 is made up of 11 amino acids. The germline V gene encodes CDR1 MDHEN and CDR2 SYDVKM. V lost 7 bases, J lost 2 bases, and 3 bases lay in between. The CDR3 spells CASIAGNTIYF. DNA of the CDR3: TGTGCCAGCATTGCTGGAAACACCATATATTTT.

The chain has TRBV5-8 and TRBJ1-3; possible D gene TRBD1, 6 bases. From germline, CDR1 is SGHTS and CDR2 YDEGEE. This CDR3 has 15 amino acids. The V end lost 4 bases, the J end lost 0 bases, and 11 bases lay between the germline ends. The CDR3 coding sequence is TGTGCCAGCAGCCTTCAGGGGCACTCTGGAAACACCATATATTTT. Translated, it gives CASSLQGHSGNTIYF. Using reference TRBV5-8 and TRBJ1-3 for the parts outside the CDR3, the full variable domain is EAGVTQSPTHLIKTRGQQATLRCSPISGHTSVYWYQQALGLGLQFLLWYDEGEERNRGNFPPRFSGRQFPNYSSELNVNALELEDSALYLCASSLQGHSGNTIYFGEGSWLTVV.

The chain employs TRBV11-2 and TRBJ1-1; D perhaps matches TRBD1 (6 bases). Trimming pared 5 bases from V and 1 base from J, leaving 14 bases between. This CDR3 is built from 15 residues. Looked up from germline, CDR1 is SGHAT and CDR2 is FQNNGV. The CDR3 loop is CASSPRGGSNTEAFF. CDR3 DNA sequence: TGTGCCAGCAGCCCTAGGGGGGGGTCGAACACTGAAGCTTTCTTT.

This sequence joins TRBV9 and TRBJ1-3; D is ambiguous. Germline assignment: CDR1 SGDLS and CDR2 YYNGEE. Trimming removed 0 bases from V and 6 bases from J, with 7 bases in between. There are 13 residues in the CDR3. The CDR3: CASSVDLENTIYF. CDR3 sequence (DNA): TGTGCCAGCAGCGTAGATCTGGAAAACACCATATATTTT.

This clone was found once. CDR3 nucleotides: TGTGCCAGCACCTCGTCGGGGGAAAAACTGTTTTTT. Amino acids: CASTSSGEKLFF. This sequence joins TRBV28 and TRBJ1-4, with unresolved D. CDR3 length equals 12 residues. The V and J ends lost 7 bases and 8 bases respectively, with 11 bases between them. Germline V CDR1 and CDR2: MDHEN, SYDVKM.

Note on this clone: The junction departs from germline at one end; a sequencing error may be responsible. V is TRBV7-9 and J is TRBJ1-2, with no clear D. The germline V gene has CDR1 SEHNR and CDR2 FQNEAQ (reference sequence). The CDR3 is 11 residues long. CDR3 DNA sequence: TGTGCCAGCAGCCGTGACGTCGACAACTCCTTC. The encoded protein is CASSRDVDNSF.

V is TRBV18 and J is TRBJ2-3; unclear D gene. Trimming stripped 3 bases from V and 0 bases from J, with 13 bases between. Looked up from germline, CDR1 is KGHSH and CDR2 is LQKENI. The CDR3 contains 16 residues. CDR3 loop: CASSPQGYGSTDTQYF. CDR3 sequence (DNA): TGTGCCAGCTCACCCCAAGGGTACGGTAGCACAGATACGCAGTATTTT.

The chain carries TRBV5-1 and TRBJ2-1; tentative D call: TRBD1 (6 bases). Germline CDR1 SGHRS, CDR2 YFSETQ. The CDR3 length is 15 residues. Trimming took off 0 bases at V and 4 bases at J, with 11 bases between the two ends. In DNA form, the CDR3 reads TGCGCCAGCAGCTTGGCCAGGGGTTCATACAATGAGCAGTTCTTC. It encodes CASSLARGSYNEQFF.